This TCR beta chain was sequenced for a study of human T cells and chemical hapten exposure. Notes on the study in general: Healthy people's immune response may differ from that of the donors, who had alopecia.

Comment on this clonotype: Antigen: not known. A much larger clone is a single base away; this may be a read error.

The germline CDR1 and CDR2 sequences are SEHNR and FQNEAQ (reference sequence). The CDR3 has 14 residues. TCRdb re-derived calls from the RACE reads in MiXCR, one entry per CDR3 protein. The sample includes about 98,000 distinct CDR3 sequences, less than 14% of them seen just once. As to time point: pre-sensitization, week 0. As to treatment: therapeutic diphenylcyclopropenone sensitization with weekly scalp DPC. This TCR came from a woman aged 55-75 years with alopecia areata. Some clones in this sample may be carry-over from other donors' samples. The sample in question was whole blood, obtained in connection with sensitization to the hapten diphenylcyclopropenone (DPC). The chain employs TRBV7-9 and TRBJ2-2, with no clear D. The CDR3 loop reads CASGLDVLSGELFF. CDR3 DNA: TGTGCCAGCGGCTTAGATGTCTTGTCCGGGGAGCTGTTTTTT.